This passage covers 5 T cell receptor beta chains from one sample sequenced in a study of blood T cell repertoires in COVID-19. Clones were read by immunoSEQ multiplex PCR, and TCRdb kept only the in-frame ones, dropping some. The table lists roughly 190,000 clones, nearly 90% of them singletons, with 20% to 25% in the top ten. Material for sequencing was peripheral blood. The receptor source for this set is a man aged 55-75 years with active or convalescent COVID-19.

The V and J genes are TRBV14 and TRBJ1-2, with D possibly TRBD1 on 6 matching bases. V was pared by 8 bases and J by 4 bases, with 11 bases between. The CDR3 loop spans 12 amino acids. CDR1 SGHDN and CDR2 FVKESK come from the germline V gene. Written as DNA, the CDR3 is TGTGCCAGCTCCGGGACACCCTATGGCTACACCTTC. It codes for CASSGTPYGYTF.

This clone came up once. V gene TRBV18 combines with J gene TRBJ2-3; no reliable D call. V was cut by 2 bases and J by 6 bases, with 6 bases left in between. The V gene's germline CDR1 is KGHSH and CDR2 LQKENI. This CDR3 comprises 12 residues. Here the CDR3 DNA reads TGTGCCAGCTCACCAAGTCGGGATACGCAGTATTTT. Translating gives CASSPSRDTQYF.

The chain couples TRBV5-1 to TRBJ2-6; a possible D gene is TRBD2 (5 bases). CDR1 is SGHRS, CDR2 YFSETQ, per germline. This CDR3 contains 15 residues. V was shortened by 5 bases and J by 0 bases, with 9 bases between the two germline ends. Written as DNA, the CDR3 is TGCGCCAGCAGAAGGACTCTCTCTGGGGCCAACGTCCTGACTTTC. Protein sequence: CASRRTLSGANVLTF.

The chain couples TRBV10-3 to TRBJ1-2, with TRBD1 matching over 10 bases. There are 14 residues in the CDR3. The germline V gene has CDR1 ENHRY and CDR2 SYGVKD. The ends lost 5 bases at V and 9 bases at J; junction bases unmatched: 9. CDR3: CAISPGQGQMSYTF. DNA of the CDR3: TGTGCCATCAGTCCGGGACAGGGGCAGATGAGCTACACCTTC.

This chain joins TRBV6-5 and TRBJ1-2; 7 positions agree with TRBD1. Germline V gene sequence: CDR1 MNHEY, CDR2 SVGAGI. The junction had 8 bases not matched to a gene; V was cut back by 3 bases and J by 4 bases. The CDR3 sequence is 15 residues long. Written as DNA, the CDR3 is TGTGCCAGCAGTTATGGTCCAGGGGGTGGCTATGGCTACACCTTC. Translated, it gives CASSYGPGGGYGYTF.